The clone carrying this T cell receptor beta chain was found many times. The sequenced patients had an expansion of CD8+CD57+ cells seen by flow cytometry. These data are taken from a study of CD8+CD57+ T cells in acquired aplastic anemia. From germline, CDR1 is LNHDA and CDR2 SQIVND (reference sequence). Trimming left V 5 bases short and J 2 bases short, with 19 bases between. This CDR3 is 16 amino acids long. TCR beta VDJ and CDR3 were profiled, and genomic DNA was the template. Via MiXCR, TCRdb re-called the reads, giving one row per CDR3 protein. In the table there are hundreds of thousands of distinct CDR3 sequences, 40% to 60% of which are singletons.

Sequenced input: sorted CD4+, CD8+, or CD8+CD57+ T cells (not recorded which) from PBMCs. This chain joins TRBV19 and TRBJ2-7; D is perhaps TRBD2 (5 bases). The TCR comes from a human donor with aplastic anemia. The CDR3 sequence: CASSVAADPRAYEQYF. In nucleotides, the CDR3 is TGTGCCAGTAGTGTGGCGGCGGACCCGAGGGCCTACGAGCAGTACTTC. Looking up the rest from reference TRBV19 and TRBJ2-7 gives the full variable domain: DGGITQSPKYLFRKEGQNVTLSCEQNLNHDAMYWYRQDPGQGLRLIYYSQIVNDFQKGDIAEGYSVSREKKESFPLTVTSAQKNPTAFYLCASSVAADPRAYEQYFGPGTRLTVT.